These T cell receptor beta chains were read from a single sample in a study of T cells after yellow fever vaccination. TCRdb called the 5' RACE reads again in MiXCR, with one record for every CDR3 protein. The sample consists of about 69,000 distinct CDR3 sequences, 4.5% to 7.5% of them appearing once. Sequenced here: CD4+ T cells sorted from PBMCs, sampled around 16 days after the first yellow fever vaccination. Every receptor here comes from a man aged 18 to 29 who received the YFV17D yellow fever vaccine. CDR3s include the opening cysteine and the closing phenylalanine or tryptophan. D genes are given only for firm matches. Rows may omit the clone size; those that give it use once, few, many or a size class.

clone_size cdr3_length j_call d_call v_call cdr3_aa cdr3_nt
many 13 TRBJ1-1 . TRBV5-4 CASSPTANTEAFF TGTGCCAGCAGCCCTACAGCGAACACTGAAGCTTTCTTT
many 17 TRBJ2-7 TRBD1 TRBV12-3/TRBV12-4 CASSLYVWGQGAYEQYF TGTGCCAGCAGTTTATATGTGTGGGGACAGGGGGCCTACGAGCAGTACTTC
many 16 TRBJ2-7 TRBD2 TRBV7-8 CASSPNLAGGFYEQYF TGTGCCAGCAGCCCCAATCTAGCGGGGGGTTTCTACGAGCAGTACTTC
many 15 TRBJ2-2 TRBD1 TRBV2 CASSEGTVRTGELFF TGTGCCAGCAGTGAGGGGACAGTTCGGACCGGGGAGCTGTTTTTT
many 12 TRBJ2-5 . TRBV5-1 CASSRWGETQYF TGCGCCAGCAGTCGGTGGGGGGAGACCCAGTACTTC
many 14 TRBJ2-5 TRBD1 TRBV7-6 CASTWGQLQETQYF TGTGCCAGCACCTGGGGACAGCTACAAGAGACCCAGTACTTC
many 17 TRBJ2-6 . TRBV5-1 CASSPGAITSGANVLTF TGCGCCAGCAGCCCGGGGGCCATAACCTCTGGGGCCAACGTCCTGACTTTC
many 13 TRBJ2-2 . TRBV5-1 CASSTGGAGELFF TGCGCCAGCAGTACAGGCGGAGCCGGGGAGCTGTTTTTT
many 16 TRBJ2-1 TRBD2 TRBV6-5 CASSTTLAGGLGEQFF TGTGCCAGCAGTACCACCCTAGCGGGGGGGCTCGGAGAGCAGTTCTTC
many 15 TRBJ1-4 . TRBV5-6 CASSILQPQNEKLFF TGTGCCAGCAGCATCCTACAGCCACAGAATGAAAAACTGTTTTTT
many 14 TRBJ2-5 . TRBV5-6 CASSLGWNQETQYF TGTGCCAGCAGCTTGGGCTGGAACCAAGAGACCCAGTACTTC
many 16 TRBJ2-1 . TRBV5-4 CASSLNSGNYYNEQFF TGTGCCAGCAGCTTGAACAGCGGCAACTACTACAATGAGCAGTTCTTC
few 13 TRBJ2-5 TRBD2 TRBV5-6 CASSLSGAETQYF TGTGCCAGCAGCTTAAGCGGGGCAGAGACCCAGTACTTC
medium-sized 14 TRBJ2-1 TRBD1 TRBV9 CASSSGQVYNEQFF TGTGCCAGCAGCTCGGGACAGGTCTACAATGAGCAGTTCTTC
many 14 TRBJ2-7 . TRBV4-3 CASSQLVGAYEQYF TGCGCCAGCAGCCAACTAGTGGGAGCTTACGAGCAGTACTTC
many 16 TRBJ2-2 . TRBV5-5 CASSYSSTGNTGELFF TGTGCCAGCAGCTACAGCTCGACAGGGAACACCGGGGAGCTGTTTTTT
many 14 TRBJ1-2 TRBD1 TRBV7-8 CASSSGTGPRAHTF TGTGCCAGCAGCTCTGGGACAGGACCCCGGGCACACACCTTC
many 15 TRBJ1-6 . TRBV6-5 CASSYTKHHSSPLHF TGTGCCAGCAGTTACACAAAGCACCATAGTTCACCCCTCCACTTT
few 17 TRBJ1-6 TRBD1 TRBV7-8 CASSHGQGDSYNSPLHF TGTGCCAGCAGCCATGGACAGGGGGACTCCTATAATTCACCCCTCCACTTT
many 14 TRBJ2-3 . TRBV7-2 CASSINGGADTQYF TGTGCCAGCAGCATTAACGGGGGCGCAGATACGCAGTATTTT
many 12 TRBJ2-3 . TRBV5-1 CASSLVIDTQYF TGCGCCAGCAGCTTGGTTATAGATACGCAGTATTTT
. 18 TRBJ2-2 TRBD2 TRBV9 CASIVMGTSGGNTGELLF TGTGCCAGCATCGTGATGGGGACTAGCGGGGGGAACACCGGGGAGCTGCTTTTT
many 18 TRBJ1-2 TRBD1 TRBV7-2 CASSLVPGQGSAEGGYTF TGTGCCAGCAGCTTAGTACCGGGACAGGGTTCAGCCGAGGGTGGCTACACCTTC
many 14 TRBJ2-2 TRBD2 TRBV20-1 CSARGLPNTGELFF TGCAGTGCAAGGGGACTACCGAACACCGGGGAGCTGTTTTTT